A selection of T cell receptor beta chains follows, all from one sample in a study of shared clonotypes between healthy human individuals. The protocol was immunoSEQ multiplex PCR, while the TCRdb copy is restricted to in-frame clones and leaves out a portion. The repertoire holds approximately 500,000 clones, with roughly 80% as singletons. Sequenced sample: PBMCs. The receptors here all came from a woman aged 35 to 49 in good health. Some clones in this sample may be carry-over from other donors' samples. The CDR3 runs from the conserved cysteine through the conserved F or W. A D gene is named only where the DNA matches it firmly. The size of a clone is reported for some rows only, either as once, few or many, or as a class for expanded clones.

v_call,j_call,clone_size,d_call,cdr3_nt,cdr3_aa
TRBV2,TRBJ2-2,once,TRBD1,TGTGCCAGCAGTGAGACAGGGGGGTACACCGGGGAGCTGTTTTTT,CASSETGGYTGELFF
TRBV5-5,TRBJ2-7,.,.,TGTGCCAGCAGCTTATCAGGGATAAGCGCTAACTACGAGCAGTACTTC,CASSLSGISANYEQYF
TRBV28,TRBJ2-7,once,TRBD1,TGTGCCAGCAGCGGGGGGACAGGGCCATCATACGAGCAGTACTTC,CASSGGTGPSYEQYF
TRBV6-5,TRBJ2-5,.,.,TGTGCCAGCAGTAGACTTAGCAGCCAAGAGACCCAGTACTTC,CASSRLSSQETQYF
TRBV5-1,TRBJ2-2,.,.,TGCGCCAGCAGCCTCAGGATCGGAAACACCGGGGAGCTGTTTTTT,CASSLRIGNTGELFF
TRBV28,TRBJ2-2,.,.,TGTGCCAGCAGTTTAGCGGCCTCGAACACCGGGGAGCTGTTTTTT,CASSLAASNTGELFF
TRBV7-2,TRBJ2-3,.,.,TGTGCCAGCAGCTTAGTGGGGGATGGTCACACAGATACGCAGTATTTT,CASSLVGDGHTDTQYF
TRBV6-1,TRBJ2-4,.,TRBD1,TGTGCCAGCAGTGAAGAAGCGACAGGGGCCCGGGGGTACTTC,CASSEEATGARGYF
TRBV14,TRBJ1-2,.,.,TGTGCCAGCAGCCAAGCGGGGGTGGGCTACACCTTC,CASSQAGVGYTF
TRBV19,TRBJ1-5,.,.,TGTGCCAGTAGTCTTTTACGGGCCGCGGGGGATCAGCCCCAGCATTTT,CASSLLRAAGDQPQHF
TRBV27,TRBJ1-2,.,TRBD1,TGTGCCAGCAGTTTTCAGGGGGTTAACTATGGCTACACCTTC,CASSFQGVNYGYTF
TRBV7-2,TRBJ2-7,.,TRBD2,TGTGCCAGCGTACCCCTAGCGGGAGTGTTGTACGAGCAGTACTTC,CASVPLAGVLYEQYF
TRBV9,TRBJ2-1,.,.,TGTGCCAGCAGCGATGCCAGACGGGGTGAGCAGTTCTTC,CASSDARRGEQFF
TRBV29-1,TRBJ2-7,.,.,TGCAGCGTTGAAGGTGGAGGGTCCGAGCAGTACTTC,CSVEGGGSEQYF
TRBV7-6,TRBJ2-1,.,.,TGTGCCAGCAGCTTAAACTCTCTAACGGATGAGCAGTTCTTC,CASSLNSLTDEQFF
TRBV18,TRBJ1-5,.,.,TGTGCCAGCTCAGACCAGGGAAACAATCAGCCCCAGCATTTT,CASSDQGNNQPQHF
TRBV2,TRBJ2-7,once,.,TGTGCCAGCACCCGAACCTACGAGCAGTACTTC,CASTRTYEQYF
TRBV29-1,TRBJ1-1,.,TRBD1,TGCAGCGTTGACCCCAGGGGGTCGGGAGCAACTGAAGCTTTCTTT,CSVDPRGSGATEAFF
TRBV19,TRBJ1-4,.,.,TGTGCCAGTAGGTCCGGGGGTACTAATGAAAAACTGTTTTTT,CASRSGGTNEKLFF
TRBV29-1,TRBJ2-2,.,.,TGCAGCGTTGAGTTCGCAGACCCGAACACCGGGGAGCTGTTTTTT,CSVEFADPNTGELFF
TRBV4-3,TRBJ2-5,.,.,TGCGCCAGCAGCCAAGACTACCGGATAGGATCGACCCAGTACTTC,CASSQDYRIGSTQYF
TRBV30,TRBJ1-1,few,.,TGTGCCTGGAGGAGCCAGGGCGGATCTTTCTTT,CAWRSQGGSFF
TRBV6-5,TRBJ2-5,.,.,TGTGCCCCATGGAGGGGACCACAAGAGACCCAGTACTTC,CAPWRGPQETQYF
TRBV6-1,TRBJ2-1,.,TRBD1,TGTGCCACCTGGCCCCGACAGGGGGCGAACAATGAGCAGTTCTTC,CATWPRQGANNEQFF
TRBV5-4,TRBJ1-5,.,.,TGTGCCAGCAGCCTCCCTGATCAGCCCCAGCATTTT,CASSLPDQPQHF
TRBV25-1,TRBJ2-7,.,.,TGTGCCAGCAGCGATCGAGGAACGTACGAGCAGTACTTC,CASSDRGTYEQYF
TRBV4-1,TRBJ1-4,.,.,TGCGCCAGCAGCCAAGGTACCTCGACTACGTGGGAAAAACTGTTTTTT,CASSQGTSTTWEKLFF
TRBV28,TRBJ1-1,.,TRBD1,TGTGCCAGCAGACTACAGGGGAGTGAAGCTTTCTTT,CASRLQGSEAFF
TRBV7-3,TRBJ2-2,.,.,TGTGCCAGCAGCTTTCGGGGCAACACCGGGGAGCTGTTTTTT,CASSFRGNTGELFF
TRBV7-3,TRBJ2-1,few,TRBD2,TGTGCCAGCAGCTACTGGACTAGCGGGAGCGAGCAGTTCTTC,CASSYWTSGSEQFF
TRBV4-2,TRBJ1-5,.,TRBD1,TGTGCCAGCAGCCATGGTATTGCGGGACAGGAGGGTCAGCCCCAGCATTTT,CASSHGIAGQEGQPQHF
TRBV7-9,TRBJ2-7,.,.,TGTGCCAGCAGCTTATTGGAGCGGGACGAGCAGTACTTC,CASSLLERDEQYF
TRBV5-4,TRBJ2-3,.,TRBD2,TGTGCCAGCAGCTTGCTCCGGGAGGGGATGACAGATACGCAGTATTTT,CASSLLREGMTDTQYF